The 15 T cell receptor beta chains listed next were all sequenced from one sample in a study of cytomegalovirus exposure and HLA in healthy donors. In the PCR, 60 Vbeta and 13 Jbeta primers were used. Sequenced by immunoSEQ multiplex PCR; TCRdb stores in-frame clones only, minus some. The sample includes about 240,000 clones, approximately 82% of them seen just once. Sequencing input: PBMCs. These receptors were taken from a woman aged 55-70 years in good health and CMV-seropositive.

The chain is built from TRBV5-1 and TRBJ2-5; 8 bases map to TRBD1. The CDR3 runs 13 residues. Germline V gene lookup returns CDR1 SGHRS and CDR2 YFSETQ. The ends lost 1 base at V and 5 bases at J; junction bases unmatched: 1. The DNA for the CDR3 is TGCGCCAGCAGCTTGCAGGGGGCTGAGACCCAGTACTTC. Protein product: CASSLQGAETQYF. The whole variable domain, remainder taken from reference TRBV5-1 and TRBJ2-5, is KAGVTQTPRYLIKTRGQQVTLSCSPISGHRSVSWYQQTPGQGLQFLFEYFSETQRNKGNFPGRFSGRQFSNSRSEMNVSTLELGDSALYLCASSLQGAETQYFGPGTRLLVL.

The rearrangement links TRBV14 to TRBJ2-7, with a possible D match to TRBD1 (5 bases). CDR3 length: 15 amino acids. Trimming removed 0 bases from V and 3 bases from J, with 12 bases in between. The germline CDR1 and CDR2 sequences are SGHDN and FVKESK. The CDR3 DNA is TGTGCCAGCAGCCAAGAAGGCAGGGAAATCTACGAGCAGTACTTC. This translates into CASSQEGREIYEQYF.

The CDR3 DNA follows: TGTGCCAGCTCACCCGGGGGTGAGCAGTTCTTC. Its translation: CASSPGGEQFF. The chain recombines TRBV18 with TRBJ2-1, with a tentative D call TRBD2 (6 bases). The CDR3 contains 11 residues. CDR1 KGHSH and CDR2 LQKENI come from the germline V gene. The V gene lost 3 bases and the J gene lost 9 bases, with 6 bases spanning the gap.

The CDR3 DNA is TGTGCCAGCAGTTATTATTTCTCTGGAAACACCATATATTTT. It is translated as CASSYYFSGNTIYF. The V gene is TRBV6-5, the J gene TRBJ1-3, with D unclear. Per germline, CDR1 MNHEY and CDR2 SVGAGI. The CDR3 sequence is 14 residues long. Trimming pared 3 bases from V and 0 bases from J, leaving 6 bases between.

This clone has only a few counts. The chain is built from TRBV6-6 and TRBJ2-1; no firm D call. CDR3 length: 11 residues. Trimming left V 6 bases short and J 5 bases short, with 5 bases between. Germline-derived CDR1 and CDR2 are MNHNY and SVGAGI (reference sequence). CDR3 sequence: CASSPNNEQFF. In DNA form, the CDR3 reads TGTGCCAGCAGCCCTAACAATGAGCAGTTCTTC.

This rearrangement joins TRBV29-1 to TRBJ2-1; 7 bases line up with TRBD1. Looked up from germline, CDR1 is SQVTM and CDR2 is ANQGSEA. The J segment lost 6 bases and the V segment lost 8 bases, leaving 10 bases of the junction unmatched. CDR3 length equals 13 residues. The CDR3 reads CSIRDSAGNEQFF. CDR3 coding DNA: TGCAGCATCCGGGACAGCGCGGGCAATGAGCAGTTCTTC.

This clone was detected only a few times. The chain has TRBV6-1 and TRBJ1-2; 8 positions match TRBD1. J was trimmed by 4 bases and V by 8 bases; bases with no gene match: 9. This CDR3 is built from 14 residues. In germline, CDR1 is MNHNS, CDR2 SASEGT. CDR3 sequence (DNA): TGTGCCAGCGAGACTGACAGGGGTCCCTATGGCTACACCTTC. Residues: CASETDRGPYGYTF.

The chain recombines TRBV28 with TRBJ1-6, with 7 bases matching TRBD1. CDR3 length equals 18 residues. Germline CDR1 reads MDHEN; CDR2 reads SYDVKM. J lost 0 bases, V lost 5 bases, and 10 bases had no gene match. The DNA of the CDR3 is TGTGCCAGCAGTATTAGGACAGGTGGGAACTCCTATAATTCACCCCTCCACTTT. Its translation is CASSIRTGGNSYNSPLHF.

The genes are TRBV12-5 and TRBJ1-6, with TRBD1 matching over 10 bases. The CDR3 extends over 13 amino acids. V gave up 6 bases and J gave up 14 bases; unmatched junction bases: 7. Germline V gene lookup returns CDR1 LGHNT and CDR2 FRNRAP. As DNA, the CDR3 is TGTGCTAGTGGGACAGGGGGCGTTAGGGCCCTCCACTTT. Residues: CASGTGGVRALHF.

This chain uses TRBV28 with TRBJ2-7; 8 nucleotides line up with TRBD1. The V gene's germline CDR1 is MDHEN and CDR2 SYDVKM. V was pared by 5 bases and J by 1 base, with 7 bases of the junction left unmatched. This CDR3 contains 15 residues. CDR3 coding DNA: TGTGCCAGCAGTCCCTCCGGACAGGGATCCTACGAGCAGTACTTC. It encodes CASSPSGQGSYEQYF.

In DNA form, the CDR3 reads TGTGCCAGCAACTCCGGGGACACTGAAGCTTTCTTT. Its protein product is CASNSGDTEAFF. V is TRBV28 and J is TRBJ1-1; D is uncertain. The V gene's germline CDR1 is MDHEN and CDR2 SYDVKM. This CDR3 comprises 12 residues. Between the trimmed V and J ends, which lost 7 bases and 3 bases, there was a span of 9 bases.

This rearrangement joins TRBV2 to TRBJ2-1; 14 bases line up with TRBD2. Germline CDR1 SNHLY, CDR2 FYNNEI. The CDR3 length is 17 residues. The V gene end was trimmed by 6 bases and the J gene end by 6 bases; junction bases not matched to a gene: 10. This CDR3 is CASSGGLAGERANEQFF. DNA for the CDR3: TGTGCCAGCAGCGGGGGACTAGCGGGAGAAAGGGCCAATGAGCAGTTCTTC. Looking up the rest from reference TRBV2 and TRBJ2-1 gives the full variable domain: EPEVTQTPSHQVTQMGQEVILRCVPISNHLYFYWYRQILGQKVEFLVSFYNNEISEKSEIFDDQFSVERPDGSNFTLKIRSTKLEDSAMYFCASSGGLAGERANEQFFGPGTRLTVL.

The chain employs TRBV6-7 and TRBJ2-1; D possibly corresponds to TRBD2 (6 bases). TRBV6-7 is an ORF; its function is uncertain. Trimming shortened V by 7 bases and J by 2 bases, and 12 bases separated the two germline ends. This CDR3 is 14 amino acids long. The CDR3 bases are TGTGCCAGCAACCAGCGGGTGACCTACAATGAGCAGTTCTTC. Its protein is CASNQRVTYNEQFF.

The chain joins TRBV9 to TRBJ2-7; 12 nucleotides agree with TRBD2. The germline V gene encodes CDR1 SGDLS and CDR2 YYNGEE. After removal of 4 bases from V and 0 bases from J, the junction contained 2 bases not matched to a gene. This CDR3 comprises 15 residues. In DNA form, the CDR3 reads TGTGCCAGCAGCCCTAGCGGGAGGGCCTCCTACGAGCAGTACTTC. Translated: CASSPSGRASYEQYF.

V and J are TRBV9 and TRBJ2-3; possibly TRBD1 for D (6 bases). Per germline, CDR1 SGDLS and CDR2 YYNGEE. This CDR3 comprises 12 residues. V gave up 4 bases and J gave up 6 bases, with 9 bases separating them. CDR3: CASSIDRDTQYF. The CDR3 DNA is TGTGCCAGCAGCATAGACAGGGATACGCAGTATTTT.